The 12 T cell receptor beta chains in this list originate from one sample, sequenced in a study of blood T cell repertoires in COVID-19. Measured with immunoSEQ multiplex PCR; TCRdb has only the in-frame clones, and not every one. The sample has some 250,000 clones, roughly 90% seen once. Sample: PBMCs or T cells enriched from blood (not recorded which). These receptors were taken from a middle-aged woman with acute COVID-19.

This clone was recorded once. The V and J genes are TRBV19 and TRBJ1-1, with 9 bases identical to TRBD1. Germline V gene lookup returns CDR1 LNHDA and CDR2 SQIVND (reference sequence). The CDR3 covers 16 residues. The junction had 6 bases not matched to a gene; V was cut back by 3 bases and J by 1 base. This chain's CDR3 is CASSMRTGDGNTEAFF. CDR3 nucleotide sequence: TGTGCCAGTAGTATGAGGACAGGGGATGGGAACACTGAAGCTTTCTTT.

The chain has TRBV27 and TRBJ1-1, with 7 bases lining up with TRBD1. The J segment lost 8 bases and the V segment lost 5 bases, leaving 2 bases of the junction unmatched. Germline loops: CDR1 MNHEY, CDR2 SMNVEV (reference sequence). This CDR3 region has 11 residues. In nucleotides, the CDR3 is TGTGCCAGCAGTCGGGACAGAGAAGCTTTCTTT. It encodes CASSRDREAFF.

The chain joins TRBV6-5 to TRBJ2-7; 7 bases are shared with TRBD1. This CDR3 region has 14 residues. Unmatched junction bases numbered 9, after V lost 6 bases and J lost 4 bases. CDR1 and CDR2 from the germline V gene are MNHEY and SVGAGI. DNA for the CDR3: TGTGCCAGCAGGACAGGGTTGGGGGTGTACGAGCAGTACTTC. Its translation is CASRTGLGVYEQYF.

The chain links TRBV7-8 to TRBJ2-7; D is possibly TRBD2 (6 bases). This CDR3 is 15 amino acids long. V gave up 1 base and J gave up 1 base, with 11 bases separating them. Looked up from germline, CDR1 is SGHVS and CDR2 is FQNEAQ. The CDR3 DNA reads as TGTGCCAGCAGCTTAGAATCGGGGACTTCCTACGAGCAGTACTTC. The encoded protein is CASSLESGTSYEQYF.

V usage is TRBV5-1 and J usage is TRBJ1-3; TRBD1 aligns across 7 bases. This CDR3 comprises 16 residues. Looked up from germline, CDR1 is SGHRS and CDR2 is YFSETQ. With 4 bases clipped from V and 1 base from J, the junction kept 8 bases outside the gene matches. The DNA of the CDR3 is TGCGCCAGCAGCGCCGGGACAGACTTATCTGGAAACACCATATATTTT. This translates into CASSAGTDLSGNTIYF. The entire variable domain, with the rest obtained from reference TRBV5-1 and TRBJ1-3, is as follows: KAGVTQTPRYLIKTRGQQVTLSCSPISGHRSVSWYQQTPGQGLQFLFEYFSETQRNKGNFPGRFSGRQFSNSRSEMNVSTLELGDSALYLCASSAGTDLSGNTIYFGEGSWLTVV.

This rearrangement joins TRBV5-5 to TRBJ2-3, with a tentative D call TRBD1 (6 bases). V was trimmed by 1 base and J by 0 bases, leaving 18 bases between them. The CDR3 is made up of 18 amino acids. The germline V gene encodes CDR1 SGHKS and CDR2 YYEKEE (reference sequence). The CDR3 DNA sequence: TGTGCCAGCAGCTTGTCGACACAGGGTCGGACTAGCACAGATACGCAGTATTTT. It encodes CASSLSTQGRTSTDTQYF. The full variable domain, with the rest looked up from reference TRBV5-5 and TRBJ2-3, is DAGVTQSPTHLIKTRGQQVTLRCSPISGHKSVSWYQQVLGQGPQFIFQYYEKEERGRGNFPDRFSARQFPNYSSELNVNALLLGDSALYLCASSLSTQGRTSTDTQYFGPGTRLTVL.

The chain links TRBV18 to TRBJ2-7, with D tentatively TRBD1 (6 bases). The germline V gene encodes CDR1 KGHSH and CDR2 LQKENI. V lost 2 bases, J lost 0 bases, and 11 bases lay in between. This CDR3 has 15 residues. CDR3 residues: CASSPGTGSSYEQYF. The CDR3 bases are TGTGCCAGCTCACCAGGCACAGGGAGCTCCTACGAGCAGTACTTC.

This rearrangement joins TRBV28 to TRBJ1-4, with D possibly being TRBD1 (5 bases). This CDR3 region has 13 residues. Germline lookup yields CDR1 MDHEN and CDR2 SYDVKM. Trimming removed 3 bases at V and 8 bases at J, with 10 bases between. The CDR3 protein is CASSFPQGEKLFF. In DNA form, the CDR3 reads TGTGCCAGCAGTTTCCCTCAGGGCGAAAAACTGTTTTTT.

This rearrangement joins TRBV5-4 to TRBJ1-1; 10 bases are a match to TRBD1. This CDR3 contains 16 residues. J was trimmed by 4 bases and V by 4 bases; bases with no gene match: 10. CDR1 SGHNT and CDR2 YYREEE come from the germline V gene (reference sequence). CDR3 amino acids: CASSRQGAREFTEAFF. CDR3 nucleotide sequence: TGTGCCAGCAGCCGACAGGGGGCACGGGAGTTCACTGAAGCTTTCTTT.

The rearrangement joins TRBV5-8 to TRBJ1-4; 7 bases are shared with TRBD1. This CDR3 comprises 16 residues. Germline values: CDR1 SGHTS, CDR2 YDEGEE. V was pared by 4 bases and J by 0 bases, with 6 bases of the junction left unmatched. CDR3 sequence (DNA): TGTGCCAGCAGCCTCGGACAGGAAACAACTAATGAAAAACTGTTTTTT. Translation gives CASSLGQETTNEKLFF.

The chain has TRBV5-4 and TRBJ2-1; 10 nucleotides agree with TRBD1. Germline CDR1 reads SGHNT; CDR2 reads YYREEE (reference sequence). CDR3 length equals 15 residues. The junction had 5 bases not matched to a gene; V was cut back by 4 bases and J by 4 bases. CDR3 in amino acids: CASSDPGQGYNEQFF. DNA of the CDR3: TGTGCCAGCAGCGACCCGGGACAGGGGTACAATGAGCAGTTCTTC.

J is TRBJ1-2 and V is TRBV19, with 7 nucleotides matching TRBD1. Germline values: CDR1 LNHDA, CDR2 SQIVND (reference sequence). The CDR3 is 16 amino acids. The V gene end was trimmed by 5 bases and the J gene end by 7 bases; junction bases not matched to a gene: 16. CDR3 DNA sequence: TGTGCCAGTAGTGACGGACAGGTGCCTCTGGGGGGTGGCTACACCTTC. Protein: CASSDGQVPLGGGYTF.